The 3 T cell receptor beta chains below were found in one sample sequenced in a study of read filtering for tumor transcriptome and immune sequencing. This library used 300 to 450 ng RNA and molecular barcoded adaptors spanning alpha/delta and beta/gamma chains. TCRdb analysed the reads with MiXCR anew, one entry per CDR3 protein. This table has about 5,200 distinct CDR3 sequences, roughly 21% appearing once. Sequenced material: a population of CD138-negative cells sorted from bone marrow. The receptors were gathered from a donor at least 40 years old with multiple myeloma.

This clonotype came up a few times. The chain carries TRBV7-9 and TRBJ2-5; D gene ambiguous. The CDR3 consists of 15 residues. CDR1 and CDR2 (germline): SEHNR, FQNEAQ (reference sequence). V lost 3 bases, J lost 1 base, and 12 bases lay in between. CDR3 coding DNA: TGTGCCAGCAGCTTTACGCAGGACCTCCAAGAGACCCAGTACTTC. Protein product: CASSFTQDLQETQYF.

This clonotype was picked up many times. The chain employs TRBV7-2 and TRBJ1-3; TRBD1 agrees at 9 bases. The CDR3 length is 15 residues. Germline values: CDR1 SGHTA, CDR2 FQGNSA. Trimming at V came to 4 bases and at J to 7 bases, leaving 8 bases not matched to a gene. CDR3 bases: TGTGCCAGCAGCTATGGGACAGGGAAGGGGAACACCATATATTTT. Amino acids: CASSYGTGKGNTIYF.

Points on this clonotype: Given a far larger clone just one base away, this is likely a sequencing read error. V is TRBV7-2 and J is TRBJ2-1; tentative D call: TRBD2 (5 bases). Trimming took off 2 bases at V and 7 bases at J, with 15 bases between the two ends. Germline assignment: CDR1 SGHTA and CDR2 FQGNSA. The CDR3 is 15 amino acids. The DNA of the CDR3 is TGTGCCAGCAGCTTATCCCGGGGAGTGGGGAATGAGCAGTTCTTC. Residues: CASSLSRGVGNEQFF.